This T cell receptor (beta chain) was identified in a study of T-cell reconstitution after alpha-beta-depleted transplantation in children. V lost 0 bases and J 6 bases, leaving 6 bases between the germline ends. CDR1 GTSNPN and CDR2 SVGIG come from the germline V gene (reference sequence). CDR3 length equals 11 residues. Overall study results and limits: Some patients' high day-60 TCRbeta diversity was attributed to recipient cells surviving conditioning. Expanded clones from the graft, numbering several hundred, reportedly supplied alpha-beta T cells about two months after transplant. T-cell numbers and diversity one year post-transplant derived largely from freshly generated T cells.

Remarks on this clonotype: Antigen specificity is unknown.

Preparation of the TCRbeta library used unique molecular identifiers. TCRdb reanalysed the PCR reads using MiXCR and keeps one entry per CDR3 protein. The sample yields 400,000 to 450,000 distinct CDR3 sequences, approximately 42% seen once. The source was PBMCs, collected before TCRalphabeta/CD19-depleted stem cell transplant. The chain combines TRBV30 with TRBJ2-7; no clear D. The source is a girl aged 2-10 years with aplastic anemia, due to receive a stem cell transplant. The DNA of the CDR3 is TGTGCCTGGAGTGTGTGGCTCGAGCAGTACTTC. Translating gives CAWSVWLEQYF.